The 22 T cell receptor beta chains below all came from one sample that was sequenced in a study of T cell repertoires in cytomegalovirus infection. Using its own MiXCR run on the reads, TCRdb lists one record per CDR3 protein. This sample has about 76,000 distinct CDR3 sequences; roughly 3.5% occur once, and the top ten carry 3.5% to 6%. Material: PBMCs. The receptor set was obtained from a human donor in good health (CMV status not recorded). Some clones in this sample may be carry-over from other donors' samples.

This clonotype was recorded at least ten times. This chain connects TRBV7-2 to TRBJ1-2; perhaps TRBD1 as D (6 bases). The CDR3 is 13 amino acids. V lost 5 bases, J lost 8 bases, and 15 bases lay in between. Germline values: CDR1 SGHTA, CDR2 FQGNSA. CDR3 DNA sequence: TGTGCCAGCAGCCGGGGGGGGCCAGAGGGCTACACCTTC. As protein: CASSRGGPEGYTF.

The chain joins TRBV12-3 or TRBV12-4 to TRBJ2-7; D is undetermined. This CDR3 has 15 amino acids. The germline V and J ends were trimmed by 6 bases and 5 bases, with 20 bases remaining between them. The DNA for the CDR3 is TGTGCCAGCAGGCTGGCGTGGGCCAAGTGGGACGAGCAGTACTTC. It specifies CASRLAWAKWDEQYF.

This clonotype came up many times. The rearrangement uses TRBV6-2 or TRBV6-3 and TRBJ1-1; 7 bases match TRBD1. With 4 bases clipped from V and 1 base from J, the junction kept 18 bases outside the gene matches. CDR3 length: 19 amino acids. Per the germline V gene, CDR1 is MNHEY and CDR2 is SVGEGT. The CDR3 DNA is TGTGCCAGCAGTTGGCGACAGGGCCGGATCGACCTCTCGAACACTGAAGCTTTCTTT. Translated, it gives CASSWRQGRIDLSNTEAFF.

This clonotype came up many times. The chain couples TRBV7-9 to TRBJ1-2; D is undetermined. Germline V gene lookup returns CDR1 SEHNR and CDR2 FQNEAQ (reference sequence). This CDR3 comprises 15 residues. V lost 0 bases to trimming and J lost 4 bases, with 12 bases between them. CDR3 region: CASSLAASRSYGYTF. In DNA, the CDR3 is TGTGCCAGCAGCTTAGCGGCATCTCGCTCCTATGGCTACACCTTC.

This clonotype occurred many times. The V call is TRBV6-6, the J call TRBJ1-3; D gene uncertain. Deletions cut 8 bases from V and 0 bases from J, with 11 bases between. The germline V gene has CDR1 MNHNY and CDR2 SVGAGI (reference sequence). The CDR3 sequence is 14 residues long. CDR3 sequence: CASASLRSGNTIYF. The CDR3 DNA follows: TGTGCCAGCGCATCCCTCCGCTCTGGAAACACCATATATTTT.

This clonotype was seen a few times. The chain combines TRBV12-3 or TRBV12-4 with TRBJ2-3; no clear D gene. This CDR3 has 10 residues. V was trimmed by 1 base and J by 9 bases, leaving 2 bases between them. CDR3 sequence (DNA): TGTGCCAGCAGTTTAGACACGCAGTATTTT. As protein: CASSLDTQYF.

The table lists this clonotype with many counts. V gene TRBV7-2 combines with J gene TRBJ1-4, with 10 nucleotides matching TRBD1. The CDR3 totals 15 residues. Germline V gene data show CDR1 as SGHTA and CDR2 as FQGNSA. Germline trimming cut 6 bases from V and 6 bases from J; bases unmatched to any gene: 7. The CDR3 sequence: CASSLVGTGDEKLFF. In DNA, the CDR3 is TGTGCCAGCAGTTTGGTCGGGACAGGGGATGAAAAACTGTTTTTT.

This clonotype occurred many times. The chain couples TRBV20-1 to TRBJ1-1, with D maybe TRBD1 (5 bases). Germline CDR1 is DFQATT and CDR2 is SNEGSKA (reference sequence). The CDR3 extends over 12 amino acids. The CDR3 spells CRAQEGSTEAFF. CDR3 DNA sequence: TGCAGGGCCCAGGAGGGGAGTACTGAAGCTTTCTTT.

This clonotype has ten or more counts. The chain uses TRBV11-2 and TRBJ1-4; no firm D call. CDR3 length: 14 amino acids. V lost 1 base and J 3 bases, leaving 6 bases between the germline ends. From germline, CDR1 is SGHAT and CDR2 FQNNGV. The CDR3 DNA is TGTGCCAGCAGCTTAGGGGCGGCTAATGAAAAACTGTTTTTT. Translating gives CASSLGAANEKLFF. Looking up the rest from reference TRBV11-2 and TRBJ1-4 gives the full variable domain: EAGVAQSPRYKIIEKRQSVAFWCNPISGHATLYWYQQILGQGPKLLIQFQNNGVVDDSQLPKDRFSAERLKGVDSTLKIQPAKLEDSAVYLCASSLGAANEKLFFGSGTQLSVL.

The table lists this clonotype with many counts. The rearrangement joins TRBV30 to TRBJ1-4; D is unclear. Trimming removed 1 base at V and 8 bases at J, with 5 bases between. From germline, CDR1 is GTSNPN and CDR2 SVGIG (reference sequence). This CDR3 spans 11 amino acids. The CDR3 protein is CAWSGGEKLFF. In DNA, the CDR3 is TGTGCCTGGAGTGGTGGAGAAAAACTGTTTTTT.

In this sample, this clonotype turned up many times. J is TRBJ2-7 and V is TRBV7-6, with D tentatively TRBD1 (5 bases). The germline V gene encodes CDR1 SGHVS and CDR2 FNYEAQ. V was cut by 3 bases and J by 5 bases, with 17 bases left in between. CDR3 length: 15 residues. The CDR3 protein is CASSLGQGKRHEQYF. DNA for the CDR3: TGTGCCAGCAGCTTGGGTCAGGGCAAACGCCACGAGCAGTACTTC.

This clonotype occurred many times. J is TRBJ1-5 and V is TRBV2; D uncertain. There are 13 residues in the CDR3. V lost 5 bases to trimming and J lost 5 bases, with 10 bases between them. Per the germline V gene, CDR1 is SNHLY and CDR2 is FYNNEI. The CDR3 spells CASSIRADQPQHF. The CDR3 nucleotides read TGTGCCAGCAGTATAAGGGCTGATCAGCCCCAGCATTTT. The full variable domain, completed using reference TRBV2 and TRBJ1-5, is EPEVTQTPSHQVTQMGQEVILRCVPISNHLYFYWYRQILGQKVEFLVSFYNNEISEKSEIFDDQFSVERPDGSNFTLKIRSTKLEDSAMYFCASSIRADQPQHFGDGTRLSIL.

A note on this clonotype: Just one base apart from a much larger clone, this may be a read error. This chain uses TRBV12-3 or TRBV12-4 with TRBJ2-7, with TRBD1 matching 9 bases. The CDR3 has 17 residues. V shed 3 bases and J 3 bases; nucleotides not matched to a gene: 12. CDR3 residues: CASSFRSGTGRDYEQYF. The DNA for the CDR3 is TGTGCCAGCAGTTTCCGTTCAGGGACAGGGAGGGACTACGAGCAGTACTTC.

This clonotype has ten or more counts. This rearrangement joins TRBV6-1 to TRBJ2-1; no firm D call. The germline CDR1 and CDR2 sequences are MNHNS and SASEGT. This CDR3 is built from 12 residues. Trimming removed 3 bases at V and 7 bases at J, with 7 bases between. The CDR3 nucleotides read TGTGCCAGCAGTGACTATAAAAATGAGCAGTTCTTC. Its protein is CASSDYKNEQFF.

This clonotype was observed many times. The rearrangement joins TRBV5-1 to TRBJ1-6; TRBD1 is a possible D gene (6 bases). V was cut by 2 bases and J by 7 bases, with 10 bases left in between. This CDR3 has 14 residues. CDR1 and CDR2 (germline): SGHRS, YFSETQ. The CDR3 sequence is CASSLGGENSPLHF. In DNA, the CDR3 is TGCGCCAGCAGCTTAGGGGGGGAAAATTCACCCCTCCACTTT.

This clonotype was picked up many times. The chain joins TRBV19 to TRBJ1-2; D is ambiguous. CDR3 size: 12 residues. CDR1 and CDR2 from the germline V gene are LNHDA and SQIVND (reference sequence). V was shortened by 3 bases and J by 2 bases, with 4 bases between the two germline ends. The CDR3 DNA reads as TGTGCCAGTAGTATTTCGAACTATGGCTACACCTTC. It yields the protein CASSISNYGYTF.

This clonotype was seen at least ten times. This chain joins TRBV19 and TRBJ2-1, with D unresolved. In germline, CDR1 is LNHDA, CDR2 SQIVND (reference sequence). The ends were cut back, 3 bases at V and 8 bases at J, with 8 bases in the middle. The CDR3 has 12 residues. DNA of the CDR3: TGTGCCAGTAGTATGAATAGTGATGAGCAGTTCTTC. Encoded protein: CASSMNSDEQFF.

At least ten counts were recorded for this clonotype. The V gene is TRBV5-4, the J gene TRBJ1-1; D not certain. The CDR3 totals 13 residues. Looked up from germline, CDR1 is SGHNT and CDR2 is YYREEE (reference sequence). Trimming stripped 5 bases from V and 8 bases from J, with 16 bases between. CDR3 in amino acids: CASRPTFDGEAFF. For the CDR3, the DNA is TGTGCCAGCAGGCCCACCTTTGATGGCGAAGCTTTCTTT.

This clonotype was seen many times. V is TRBV7-8 and J is TRBJ1-1; D uncertain. This CDR3 contains 15 residues. Germline V gene lookup returns CDR1 SGHVS and CDR2 FQNEAQ. Trimming cost V 3 bases and J 4 bases, with 15 bases left between them. CDR3 region: CASSFINLIPTEAFF. DNA for the CDR3: TGTGCCAGCAGCTTCATTAATCTGATTCCCACTGAAGCTTTCTTT.

This clonotype was picked up many times. The rearrangement joins TRBV6-5 to TRBJ2-5, with D possibly being TRBD2 (6 bases). Germline assignment: CDR1 MNHEY and CDR2 SVGAGI. This CDR3 region has 14 residues. Trimming took 2 bases from V and 5 from J, leaving 12 bases between them. This chain's CDR3 is CASSYRTSGETQYF. CDR3 in DNA: TGTGCCAGCAGTTACCGTACGAGCGGGGAGACCCAGTACTTC.

This clonotype was recorded many times. The chain links TRBV28 to TRBJ1-1; D is ambiguous. This CDR3 region has 13 residues. The V gene's germline CDR1 is MDHEN and CDR2 SYDVKM. Trimming removed 5 bases from V and 1 base from J, with 8 bases in between. CDR3: CASSPFPNTEAFF. The DNA of the CDR3 is TGTGCCAGCAGTCCATTTCCGAACACTGAAGCTTTCTTT.

This clonotype was observed many times. The CDR3 DNA reads TGTGCCAGCAGCTTAACGGGCAGGACTTACGCGAACACCGGGGAGCTGTTTTTT. This encodes CASSLTGRTYANTGELFF. V gene TRBV7-3 combines with J gene TRBJ2-2; perhaps TRBD2 as D (5 bases). The V gene's germline CDR1 is SGHTA and CDR2 FQGTGA. This CDR3 contains 18 residues. V was pared by 0 bases and J by 0 bases, with 14 bases between.